This T cell receptor beta chain was observed in a study of cytomegalovirus exposure and HLA in healthy donors. Germline CDR1 SEHNR, CDR2 FQNEAQ (reference sequence). The CDR3 is made up of 11 amino acids. Trimming took 6 bases from V and 9 from J; bases not matched to a gene: 4. Both 60 Vbeta primers and 13 Jbeta primers went into the PCR. Here immunoSEQ multiplex PCR was the method, and the copy in TCRdb shows in-frame clones only, minus some. This sample has 160,000 or so clones; roughly four fifths occur once, and the top ten carry 3.1%. Sequencing input: PBMCs. The chain has TRBV7-9 and TRBJ1-1; the match to TRBD1 covers 7 bases. This clonotype was sampled from a middle-aged woman in good health and CMV-seronegative. The CDR3 sequence is CASSGTDKAFF. CDR3 coding DNA: TGTGCCAGCAGTGGGACAGATAAAGCTTTCTTT.